The entry below gives a single TCR beta chain sequence along with its context. What it binds is unknown. These data come from a study of T cell responses to AZD1222 COVID-19 vaccine. Data came from immunoSEQ multiplex PCR; TCRdb stores just in-frame clones and leaves some out. Among about 90,000 clones listed, approximately 88% were seen once. Study results and caveats: At study baseline, merely several AZD1222 recipients were seropositive. Two AZD1222 doses significantly raised spike-specific TCR breadth and depth over controls.

The CDR3 has 13 amino acids. Unmatched junction bases numbered 2, after V lost 5 bases and J lost 3 bases. Per the germline V gene, CDR1 is SGHDN and CDR2 is FVKESK. The chain is built from TRBV14 and TRBJ1-1, with 8 bases lining up with TRBD1. The sequence came from an adult in good health. The specimen comprised peripheral blood, sampled on day 0 of AZD1222 vaccination. Here the CDR3 reads CASSVDRDTEAFF. In DNA, the CDR3 is TGTGCCAGCAGCGTGGACAGGGACACTGAAGCTTTCTTT. The full variable domain, completed using reference TRBV14 and TRBJ1-1, is EAGVTQFPSHSVIEKGQTVTLRCDPISGHDNLYWYRRVMGKEIKFLLHFVKESKQDESGMPNNRFLAERTGGTYSTLKVQPAELEDSGVYFCASSVDRDTEAFFGQGTRLTVV.